This is a list of T cell receptor beta chains from one sample in a study of a mutant IDH1 vaccine in newly diagnosed glioma. Data came from immunoSEQ multiplex PCR; TCRdb stores just in-frame clones and leaves some out. Of some 66,000 clones listed, 84% are singletons. No cognate antigen is known for these TCRs. The sample was PBMCs, taken from a glioma patient whose treatment included an IDH1 peptide vaccine. The receptor source for this set is a man aged 25 to 40 with glioma. CDR3s include the opening cysteine and the closing phenylalanine or tryptophan. A D gene is named only where the DNA matches it firmly. Only some rows state a clone size, as once, few, many or a class for expanded clones.

-,TRBD1,TRBJ1-2,TRBV19,TGTGCCAGTACCACAGGGGGTGAAGGCTACACCTTC,CASTTGGEGYTF
once,-,TRBJ2-7,TRBV13,TGTGCCAGCAGCGTAAACTACGAGCAGTACTTC,CASSVNYEQYF
-,-,TRBJ2-7,TRBV5-4,TGTGCCAGCAGCCCTGGCGGAGGCGAGGCCTACGAGCAGTACTTC,CASSPGGGEAYEQYF
-,-,TRBJ1-2,TRBV5-6,TGTGCCAGCAGCTGGGACGTCGGGGCGCGTGGCTACACCTTC,CASSWDVGARGYTF
-,-,TRBJ2-7,TRBV6-5,TGTGCCAGCAGTTACTCGGACAACTCCTACGAGCAGTACTTC,CASSYSDNSYEQYF
-,-,TRBJ2-3,TRBV9,TGTGCCAGCAGCGTAGGGGGTACCCATGTCGGCACAGATACGCAGTATTTT,CASSVGGTHVGTDTQYF
-,TRBD1,TRBJ1-4,TRBV18,TGTGCCAGCTCACCCGTGACGACAGGGAACGAAAAACTGTTTTTT,CASSPVTTGNEKLFF
few,-,TRBJ2-2,TRBV2,TGTGCCAGCAGTGAAGCTAGGACGCCAGCCGGGGAGCTGTTTTTT,CASSEARTPAGELFF
-,-,TRBJ1-2,TRBV5-6,TGTGCCAGCAGCTACGTGGGTGGAGGGAGGTCCGGCTACACCTTC,CASSYVGGGRSGYTF
once,-,TRBJ2-7,TRBV28,TGTGCCAGCAGTCTGGACAGCAGTCCTCACGAGCAGTACTTC,CASSLDSSPHEQYF
-,-,TRBJ2-7,TRBV6-6,TGTGCCAGCAGTTACTGGTCGGCCAGGGGTAGTTACGAGCAGTACTTC,CASSYWSARGSYEQYF
-,-,TRBJ1-1,TRBV19,TGTGCCAGTAGTGTCACGGAGAACACTGAAGCTTTCTTT,CASSVTENTEAFF
-,-,TRBJ1-2,TRBV6-4,TGTGCGACCGAGAGTCGAGAGTCTCGAACTAACTATGGCTACACCTTC,CATESRESRTNYGYTF
-,-,TRBJ2-7,TRBV11-3,TGTGCCAGCAGCTTAGAGGCAGGCTCCTACGAGCAGTACTTC,CASSLEAGSYEQYF
-,TRBD1,TRBJ1-6,TRBV9,TGTGCCAGCAGCGCCCGACAGGGCCAGAATTCACCCCTCCACTTT,CASSARQGQNSPLHF
-,TRBD1,TRBJ1-6,TRBV13,TGTGCCAGCAGCTGGGGGACAGGGAAAGCACCCCTCCACTTT,CASSWGTGKAPLHF
-,TRBD1,TRBJ2-2,TRBV7-9,TGTGCCAGCAGCTTGACAGGGGTGACCGGGGAGCTGTTTTTT,CASSLTGVTGELFF
-,-,TRBJ2-6,TRBV5-5,TGTGCCAGCAGTAGGGTTGGGGCCAACGTCCTGACTTTC,CASSRVGANVLTF
-,TRBD2,TRBJ2-5,TRBV5-1,TGCGCCAGCAGCTTGCTCGGAACTAGCGGGGGAGAGACCCAGTACTTC,CASSLLGTSGGETQYF
-,-,TRBJ1-1,TRBV6-1,TGTGCCAGCAGTGTAGGACCCTGGAAAAACACTGAAGCTTTCTTT,CASSVGPWKNTEAFF
-,-,TRBJ2-3,TRBV9,TGTGCCAGCAGCGTAAGGGCCTCGACTAGCACAGATACGCAGTATTTT,CASSVRASTSTDTQYF
-,-,TRBJ1-6,TRBV9,TGTGCCAGCAGCGCATCGGATAATTCACCCCTCCACTTT,CASSASDNSPLHF
-,-,TRBJ2-2,TRBV6-1,TGTGCCAGCATCCTCACAGGGAACACCGGGGAGCTGTTTTTT,CASILTGNTGELFF
-,TRBD1,TRBJ2-7,TRBV15,TGTGCCACCAGCAGAGATACAGGGGGCTCCTACGAGCAGTACTTC,CATSRDTGGSYEQYF
once,-,TRBJ1-3,TRBV6-5,TGTGCCAGCAGTTACTCGGGCAACTCTGGAAACACCATATATTTT,CASSYSGNSGNTIYF
-,-,TRBJ1-1,TRBV27,TGTGCCAGCAGTTGGTCAGGCGCAAACACTGAAGCTTTCTTT,CASSWSGANTEAFF
-,-,TRBJ1-2,TRBV6-1,TGTGCCAGCAGCCCGGCTTCTAACTATGGCTACACCTTC,CASSPASNYGYTF
-,-,TRBJ2-3,TRBV6-4,TGTGCCACCGGGGCGGAAGGGGTCTTCCGAAATACGCAGTATTTT,CATGAEGVFRNTQYF
-,-,TRBJ2-5,TRBV10-1,TGCGCCAGCAGTGAACAGGGATGGGAGACCCAGTACTTC,CASSEQGWETQYF